A selection of T cell receptor beta chains follows, all from one sample in a study of synovial regulatory T cells in juvenile arthritis. Sequencing used immunoSEQ multiplex PCR; TCRdb keeps in-frame clones, though not all of them. Its table records more than 1,500 clones. Material for sequencing was Treg cells from the synovium. These receptors originate from a donor aged 2-35 years with juvenile idiopathic arthritis. Both conserved end residues are part of each CDR3. Clone size is shown for a subset of rows, as once, few, many or a class of expanded clone.

TRBJ2-1 TRBV6-5 medium-sized CASRARDRGNEQFF
TRBJ1-6 TRBV27 NA CASSLSNDIPYSPLHF
TRBJ2-5 TRBV7-6 medium-sized CASSSRVETQYF
TRBJ2-2 TRBV2 medium-sized CASRRAGGAASGRAANTGELFF
TRBJ2-7 TRBV29-1 NA CSVRQTYEQYF
TRBJ2-3 TRBV7-3 medium-sized CASSLVAGAADTQYF
TRBJ1-1 TRBV6-5 medium-sized CASSYTGNTEAFF
TRBJ1-4 TRBV27 large CASSKIQGGEKLFF
TRBJ2-1 TRBV10-3 medium-sized CAIRGSYNEQFF
TRBJ1-2 TRBV19 medium-sized CASSIGGRINYGYTF
TRBJ2-1 TRBV5-4 medium-sized CASRPWGIPHNEQFF
TRBJ2-7 TRBV28 medium-sized CASSSLGLAEQYF
TRBJ2-3 TRBV7-9 NA CASSLGTGSTDTQYF
TRBJ2-7 TRBV6-5 large CASSDRPYEQYF
TRBJ2-7 TRBV11-2 medium-sized CASSLRRAGSDEQYF
TRBJ2-1 TRBV29-1 medium-sized CSASRLAGGNEQFF
TRBJ1-4 TRBV6-5 medium-sized CASSYNRDRQEKLFF
TRBJ1-2 TRBV27 medium-sized CASAFRRGLDGYTF
TRBJ2-7 TRBV19 large CASSISQGHEQYF
TRBJ2-3 TRBV9 NA CASSVGTSGTDTQYF
TRBJ2-5 TRBV5-1 medium-sized CASSLQETQYF
TRBJ2-7 TRBV6-1 medium-sized CASSDLPSYEQYF
TRBJ1-2 TRBV5-1 medium-sized CASSLGGTPDNYGYTF
TRBJ1-5 TRBV6-5 medium-sized CASSYMADQPQHF
TRBJ2-2 TRBV18 NA CASSPPTGDRNTGELFF
TRBJ1-2 TRBV6-1 medium-sized CASSEAPYLGYTF
TRBJ2-7 TRBV2 medium-sized CASQGYEQYF
TRBJ2-7 TRBV11-3 medium-sized CASSYSGDLYEQYF
TRBJ2-3 TRBV2 medium-sized CAGGLGVNTDTQYF
TRBJ2-7 TRBV9 medium-sized CASSVDSSYEQYF
TRBJ2-5 TRBV27 NA CASSLLMGGTQYF
TRBJ1-4 TRBV15 medium-sized CATSIRLTNEKLFF
TRBJ1-2 TRBV9 NA CASSVATANYGYTF
TRBJ2-5 TRBV15 NA CATSRTGFWETQYF
TRBJ1-1 TRBV5-1 medium-sized CASSTEGYLDTEAFF
TRBJ2-5 TRBV25-1 NA CASSETGETQYF
TRBJ2-2 TRBV30 NA CAWSRPVKNTGELFF
TRBJ2-7 TRBV28 medium-sized CASRLPQGGEQYF
TRBJ2-2 TRBV11-3 medium-sized CASSLGGLAVTGELFF
TRBJ1-6 TRBV5-1 NA CASSQSWTGLDWGNNSPLHF
TRBJ2-1 TRBV7-9 medium-sized CASSSRLAGHNEQFF
TRBJ1-5 TRBV7-2 medium-sized CASSFGQPYQPQHF
TRBJ2-7 TRBV28 medium-sized CASMQGGYEQYF
TRBJ2-3 TRBV21-1 medium-sized CASSKGTDTQYF
TRBJ1-6 TRBV10-3 NA CAISEARGGSPLHF
TRBJ2-1 TRBV9 medium-sized CASSVAANEQFF
TRBJ1-3 TRBV7-8 medium-sized CASSLIDGGNTIYF
TRBJ1-5 TRBV19 large CASSMRQGGQPQHF
TRBJ2-1 TRBV29-1 medium-sized CSVGHDNEQFF
TRBJ2-3 TRBV27 NA CASSLKKGVRTDTQYF
TRBJ2-7 TRBV18 medium-sized CASSPLEFGYEQYF
TRBJ1-1 TRBV5-4 NA CASSPGVAGSRSGTEAFF
TRBJ1-1 TRBV9 NA CASSVGTGSWGLNTEAFF
TRBJ2-4 TRBV2 medium-sized CASSALLWTVQKNIQYF
TRBJ1-5 TRBV27 medium-sized CASSLSYSGGNQPQHF